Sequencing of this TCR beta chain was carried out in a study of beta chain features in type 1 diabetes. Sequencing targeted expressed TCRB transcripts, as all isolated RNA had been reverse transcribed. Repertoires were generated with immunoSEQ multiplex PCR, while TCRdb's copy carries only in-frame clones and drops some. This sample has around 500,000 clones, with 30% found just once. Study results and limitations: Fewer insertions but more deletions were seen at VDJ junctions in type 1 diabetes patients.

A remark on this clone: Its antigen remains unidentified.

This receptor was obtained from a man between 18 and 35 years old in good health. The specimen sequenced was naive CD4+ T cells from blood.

The CDR3 spells CASSSIDHNEQFF. CDR3 sequence (DNA): TGTGCCAGCAGCTCGATCGACCACAATGAGCAGTTCTTC. J is TRBJ2-1 and V is TRBV5-6; D remains ambiguous. The V end lost 3 bases, the J end lost 5 bases, and 9 bases lay between the germline ends. Germline loops: CDR1 SGHDT, CDR2 YYEEEE. The CDR3 extends over 13 amino acids.